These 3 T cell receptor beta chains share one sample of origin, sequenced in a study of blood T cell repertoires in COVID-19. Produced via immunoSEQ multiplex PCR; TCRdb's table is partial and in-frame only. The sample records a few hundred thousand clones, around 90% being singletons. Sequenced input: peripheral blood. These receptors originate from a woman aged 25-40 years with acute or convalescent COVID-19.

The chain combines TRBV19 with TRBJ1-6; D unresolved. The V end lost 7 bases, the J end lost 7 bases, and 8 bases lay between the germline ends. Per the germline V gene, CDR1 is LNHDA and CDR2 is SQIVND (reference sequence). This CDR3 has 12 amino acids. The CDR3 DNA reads TGTGCCAGTACCATCGGGAATTCACCCCTCCACTTT. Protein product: CASTIGNSPLHF.

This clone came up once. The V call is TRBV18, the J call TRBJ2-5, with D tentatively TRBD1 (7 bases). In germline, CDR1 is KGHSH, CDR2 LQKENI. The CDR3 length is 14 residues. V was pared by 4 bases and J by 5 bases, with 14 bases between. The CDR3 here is CASSHRGLGETQYF. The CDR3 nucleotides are TGTGCCAGCTCACACAGGGGACTGGGGGAGACCCAGTACTTC.

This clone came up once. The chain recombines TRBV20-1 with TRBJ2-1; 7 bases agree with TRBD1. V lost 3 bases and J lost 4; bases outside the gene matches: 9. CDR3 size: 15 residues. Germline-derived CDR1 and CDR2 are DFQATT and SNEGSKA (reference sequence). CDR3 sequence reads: CSASPGNRGYNEQFF. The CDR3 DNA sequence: TGCAGTGCTAGTCCCGGGAACAGGGGATACAATGAGCAGTTCTTC.